Listed here are 24 T cell receptor beta chains from one sample, sequenced in a study of cytomegalovirus exposure and HLA in healthy donors. The PCR ran on 60 Vbeta and 13 Jbeta primers. Sequenced by immunoSEQ multiplex PCR; TCRdb stores in-frame clones only, minus some. The profile shows around 150,000 clones, 75% to 90% of them singletons. Sequenced material: PBMCs. The receptors originated from a man aged 45 to 65 in good health and CMV-seropositive.

The V gene is TRBV28, the J gene TRBJ1-4, with D perhaps matching TRBD1 (5 bases). This CDR3 contains 15 residues. Trimming cost V 8 bases and J 0 bases, with 13 bases left between them. CDR1 and CDR2 (germline): MDHEN, SYDVKM. The CDR3 sequence is CASSPGGATNEKLFF. CDR3 coding DNA: TGTGCCAGCTCCCCAGGAGGGGCAACTAATGAAAAACTGTTTTTT.

V is TRBV28 and J is TRBJ2-7; 9 bases agree with TRBD2. The germline V gene encodes CDR1 MDHEN and CDR2 SYDVKM. The CDR3 covers 16 residues. V shed 4 bases, J shed 0 bases, and the junction held 7 bases outside the gene matches. CDR3 bases: TGTGCCAGCAGTTGGGCCCGACTAGCGGCCTCCTACGAGCAGTACTTC. It is translated as CASSWARLAASYEQYF.

A word on this clone: At the DNA level, this CDR3 is encoded by other sequences in the same sample as well. The V call is TRBV20-1, the J call TRBJ2-7; a weak D match, TRBD2 (6 bases). Germline V gene data show CDR1 as DFQATT and CDR2 as SNEGSKA (reference sequence). Trimming shortened V by 6 bases and J by 3 bases, and 9 bases separated the two germline ends. This CDR3 comprises 11 residues. The CDR3 sequence is CSARDFYEQYF. In DNA form, the CDR3 reads TGCAGTGCCAGGGACTTCTACGAGCAGTACTTC.

In this sample, this clone turned up a few times. The chain has TRBV6-1 and TRBJ1-1; unclear D gene. CDR3 size: 14 residues. The V end lost 8 bases, the J end lost 1 base, and 14 bases lay between the germline ends. In germline, CDR1 is MNHNS, CDR2 SASEGT. The CDR3 loop is CASVREGRNTEAFF. The CDR3 DNA is TGTGCCAGCGTACGGGAAGGGCGGAACACTGAAGCTTTCTTT.

This sequence joins TRBV5-6 and TRBJ1-2, with D tentatively TRBD1 (5 bases). Trimming shortened V by 4 bases and J by 4 bases, and 14 bases separated the two germline ends. Germline assignment: CDR1 SGHDT and CDR2 YYEEEE. The CDR3 extends over 14 amino acids. The CDR3 sequence: CASSHAGGGYGYTF. The CDR3 DNA reads TGTGCCAGCAGCCACGCTGGGGGGGGCTATGGCTACACCTTC. Full variable domain (rest looked up from reference TRBV5-6 and TRBJ1-2): DAGVTQSPTHLIKTRGQQVTLRCSPKSGHDTVSWYQQALGQGPQFIFQYYEEEERQRGNFPDRFSGHQFPNYSSELNVNALLLGDSALYLCASSHAGGGYGYTFGSGTRLTVV.

This chain connects TRBV30 to TRBJ2-7; TRBD1 is a possible D gene (5 bases). The CDR3 covers 13 residues. In germline, CDR1 is GTSNPN, CDR2 SVGIG (reference sequence). The CDR3 DNA follows: TGTGACGCGGACCAGGGTACGAACTACGAGCAGTACTTC. Amino acids: CDADQGTNYEQYF.

The chain joins TRBV4-1 to TRBJ1-1; a weak D match, TRBD1 (5 bases). CDR3 size: 15 residues. Germline CDR1 is MGHRA and CDR2 is YSYEKL. Trimming cost V 1 base and J 3 bases, with 12 bases left between them. The CDR3 loop is CASSQGGGLDTEAFF. As DNA, the CDR3 is TGCGCCAGCAGCCAAGGGGGGGGTTTGGACACTGAAGCTTTCTTT.

CDR3 in amino acids: CASGLWREGPANNEQFF. The DNA for the CDR3 is TGTGCCAGCGGCCTCTGGCGGGAGGGCCCCGCTAACAATGAGCAGTTCTTC. This rearrangement joins TRBV2 to TRBJ2-1; 9 nucleotides agree with TRBD2. The CDR3 totals 17 residues. The ends lost 8 bases at V and 5 bases at J; junction bases unmatched: 16. Germline lookup yields CDR1 SNHLY and CDR2 FYNNEI.

CDR3 sequence reads: CAWNPVANTEAFF. In DNA form, the CDR3 reads TGTGCCTGGAATCCCGTGGCGAACACTGAAGCTTTCTTT. The J gene is TRBJ1-1, the V gene TRBV30, with D hard to call. Germline lookup yields CDR1 GTSNPN and CDR2 SVGIG (reference sequence). Deletions cut 4 bases from V and 1 base from J, with 10 bases between. There are 13 residues in the CDR3.

This sequence joins TRBV19 and TRBJ1-5; D is undetermined. CDR1 is LNHDA and CDR2 is SQIVND in the germline V gene (reference sequence). The CDR3 totals 14 residues. V was trimmed by 4 bases and J by 6 bases, leaving 13 bases between them. CDR3 nucleotides: TGTGCCAGTAGTAGTGAGGTTGGTCGTCAGCCCCAGCATTTT. Translation: CASSSEVGRQPQHF.

The chain carries TRBV11-2 and TRBJ2-1; 7 bases agree with TRBD1. This CDR3 has 13 residues. Germline loops: CDR1 SGHAT, CDR2 FQNNGV. V dropped 5 bases and J dropped 6; count of bases not matched to a gene: 4. CDR3 bases: TGTGCCAGCAGCGCCAGACAGGGCAATGAGCAGTTCTTC. Translation: CASSARQGNEQFF. The full variable domain, completed using reference TRBV11-2 and TRBJ2-1, is EAGVAQSPRYKIIEKRQSVAFWCNPISGHATLYWYQQILGQGPKLLIQFQNNGVVDDSQLPKDRFSAERLKGVDSTLKIQPAKLEDSAVYLCASSARQGNEQFFGPGTRLTVL.

CDR3 sequence: CASSLDLAGTGELFF. Written as DNA, the CDR3 is TGCGCCAGCAGCTTGGATTTGGCGGGAACCGGGGAGCTGTTTTTT. This chain uses TRBV5-1 with TRBJ2-2; D is perhaps TRBD2 (6 bases). Germline V lookup: CDR1 SGHRS, CDR2 YFSETQ. There are 15 residues in the CDR3. V was shortened by 0 bases and J by 5 bases, with 11 bases between the two germline ends.

This chain connects TRBV19 to TRBJ1-1; TRBD1 matches 7 bases. V trimming: 4 bases; J trimming: 4 bases; junction bases outside the gene matches: 3. The CDR3 is 13 residues long. From germline, CDR1 is LNHDA and CDR2 SQIVND (reference sequence). The CDR3 DNA is TGTGCCAGTAGTACACAGGGGACCACTGAAGCTTTCTTT. Protein sequence: CASSTQGTTEAFF. The full variable domain, its missing parts supplied by reference TRBV19 and TRBJ1-1, is DGGITQSPKYLFRKEGQNVTLSCEQNLNHDAMYWYRQDPGQGLRLIYYSQIVNDFQKGDIAEGYSVSREKKESFPLTVTSAQKNPTAFYLCASSTQGTTEAFFGQGTRLTVV.

This clone appeared a single time. This chain links TRBV5-1 with TRBJ2-5, with TRBD1 matching 7 bases. Per germline, CDR1 SGHRS and CDR2 YFSETQ. The CDR3 is made up of 15 amino acids. Trimming took 2 bases from V and 2 from J; bases not matched to a gene: 6. The DNA for the CDR3 is TGCGCCAGCAGCTTAGGGACAGCCCTTCAAGAGACCCAGTACTTC. Translating gives CASSLGTALQETQYF.

This chain links TRBV6-5 with TRBJ1-6; D is unresolved. Trimming pared 3 bases from V and 14 bases from J, leaving 14 bases between. Germline CDR1 is MNHEY and CDR2 is SVGAGI. The CDR3 length is 13 residues. The CDR3 is CASSYRALSSLHF. The CDR3 coding sequence is TGTGCCAGCAGTTATAGAGCTTTGAGTTCCCTCCACTTT.

The J gene is TRBJ2-1, the V gene TRBV7-6, with 9 bases that match TRBD2. Looked up from germline, CDR1 is SGHVS and CDR2 is FNYEAQ. After removal of 3 bases from V and 4 bases from J, the junction contained 7 bases not matched to a gene. The CDR3 is made up of 16 amino acids. DNA for the CDR3: TGTGCCAGCAGCTTGACTAGCGGAGGGGGGTACAATGAGCAGTTCTTC. It specifies CASSLTSGGGYNEQFF.

The chain has TRBV5-1 and TRBJ1-2; 7 nucleotides align to TRBD1. The germline CDR1 and CDR2 sequences are SGHRS and YFSETQ. The CDR3 sequence is 13 residues long. The V segment lost 4 bases and the J segment 8 bases; nucleotides outside the gene matches: 8. CDR3 sequence: CASSIQGVGGYTF. CDR3 DNA: TGCGCCAGCAGCATTCAGGGGGTTGGGGGCTACACCTTC.

The chain links TRBV19 to TRBJ2-7; the D gene is possibly TRBD2 (6 bases). Between the trimmed V and J ends, which lost 5 bases and 4 bases, there was a span of 15 bases. Germline values: CDR1 LNHDA, CDR2 SQIVND (reference sequence). The CDR3 covers 14 residues. Here the CDR3 DNA reads TGTGCCAGTAGTGGAGACCGGGAGCCTTACGAGCAGTACTTC. Protein sequence: CASSGDREPYEQYF.

With respect to this clone: The junction shows a germline mismatch at one end, possibly a read error. This chain links TRBV7-9 with TRBJ2-7; possibly TRBD1 for D (5 bases). CDR3 length: 16 amino acids. Germline V lookup: CDR1 SEHNR, CDR2 FQNEAQ (reference sequence). The CDR3 sequence is CSSSLVGGAVTYEQYF. The CDR3 nucleotides are TGTTCCAGCAGCTTAGTCGGTGGGGCAGTAACCTACGAGCAGTACTTC.

V usage is TRBV15 and J usage is TRBJ1-3, with 8 bases fitting TRBD1. The V and J ends lost 4 bases and 0 bases, in that order; junction bases with no gene match: 5. In germline, CDR1 is LNHNV, CDR2 YYDKDF (reference sequence). This CDR3 contains 16 residues. The CDR3 DNA is TGTGCCACCAGCAACGGGACAGGTTACTCTGGAAACACCATATATTTT. This encodes CATSNGTGYSGNTIYF.

The gene calls are TRBV5-1 and TRBJ2-3; no firm D call. The ends were cut back, 0 bases at V and 0 bases at J, with 14 bases in the middle. There are 17 residues in the CDR3. CDR1 and CDR2 (germline): SGHRS, YFSETQ. CDR3 in DNA: TGCGCCAGCAGCTTGGATCAGGCAGGCCTTAGCACAGATACGCAGTATTTT. Translating it yields CASSLDQAGLSTDTQYF.

V gene TRBV10-1 combines with J gene TRBJ2-2; TRBD2 might be the D (5 bases). The CDR3 loop spans 15 amino acids. The germline V and J ends were trimmed by 7 bases and 7 bases, with 19 bases remaining between them. Germline lookup yields CDR1 WNHNN and CDR2 SYGVQD (reference sequence). CDR3 in DNA: TGCGCCAGCACCCTGATCCCGAGGGATGGCGGGGAGCTGTTTTTT. Protein sequence: CASTLIPRDGGELFF.

This clone appeared a single time. The rearrangement joins TRBV28 to TRBJ2-7, with D perhaps matching TRBD2 (6 bases). CDR3 size: 14 residues. The germline V gene has CDR1 MDHEN and CDR2 SYDVKM. V was pared by 4 bases and J by 2 bases, with 12 bases between. DNA of the CDR3: TGTGCCAGCAGTTACAACGGGAGAGCCTACGAGCAGTACTTC. Encoded protein: CASSYNGRAYEQYF.

This clone was detected only once. The gene calls are TRBV5-1 and TRBJ1-4; D is unclear. V was trimmed by 0 bases and J by 5 bases, leaving 11 bases between them. The CDR3 loop spans 15 amino acids. The germline V gene encodes CDR1 SGHRS and CDR2 YFSETQ. The CDR3 sequence is CASSLVGGRNEKLFF. In DNA form, the CDR3 reads TGCGCCAGCAGCTTGGTTGGAGGACGGAATGAAAAACTGTTTTTT.